A single sample gave rise to the 30 T cell receptor beta chains below, sequenced in a study of T cells after yellow fever vaccination. TCRdb re-analysed the 5' RACE reads in MiXCR, keeping a single row per CDR3 protein. The table includes some 600,000 distinct CDR3 sequences, 17% detected once. Sequenced material: PBMCs, taken 5 days after the first yellow fever vaccination. These receptors were collected from a man younger than 30 who received the YFV17D yellow fever vaccine.

The chain has TRBV12-5 and TRBJ1-5, with D uncertain. CDR1 and CDR2 from the germline V gene are LGHNT and FRNRAP. The CDR3 is made up of 14 amino acids. V was shortened by 2 bases and J by 1 base, with 6 bases between the two germline ends. CDR3 residues: CASGLSVSNQPQHF. DNA for the CDR3: TGTGCTAGTGGTTTGTCCGTGAGCAATCAGCCCCAGCATTTT.

This clonotype has just a few counts. The J gene is TRBJ2-3, the V gene TRBV7-8; D may match TRBD1 or TRBD2 (7 bases each). Germline values: CDR1 SGHVS, CDR2 FQNEAQ. CDR3 length: 16 residues. Trimming pared 5 bases from V and 4 bases from J, leaving 19 bases between. The CDR3 region has the DNA TGTGCCAGCAGCACCAGGGGGGGGGCGGCCGCAGATACGCAGTATTTT. This sequence encodes CASSTRGGAAADTQYF.

The gene calls are TRBV9 and TRBJ2-3; perhaps TRBD2 as D (6 bases). Trimming pared 3 bases from V and 7 bases from J, leaving 21 bases between. This CDR3 is built from 16 residues. Germline CDR1 is SGDLS and CDR2 is YYNGEE. The CDR3 DNA reads as TGTGCCAGCAGCGGCCTTGAAGGGGCGGCGGGAAATACGCAGTATTTT. Encoded protein: CASSGLEGAAGNTQYF.

This clonotype showed up just a few times. This rearrangement joins TRBV18 to TRBJ2-7; D remains ambiguous. CDR1 and CDR2 (germline): KGHSH, LQKENI. This CDR3 spans 14 amino acids. The V end was cut by 1 base, the J end by 2 bases, with 9 bases between. CDR3 loop: CASSPQGLPYEQYF. CDR3 coding DNA: TGTGCCAGCTCACCACAGGGTTTGCCCTACGAGCAGTACTTC. The entire variable domain, with the rest obtained from reference TRBV18 and TRBJ2-7, is as follows: NAGVMQNPRHLVRRRGQEARLRCSPMKGHSHVYWYRQLPEEGLKFMVYLQKENIIDESGMPKERFSAEFPKEGPSILRIQQVVRGDSAAYFCASSPQGLPYEQYFGPGTRLTVT.

In its sample, this clonotype was seen a few times. This sequence joins TRBV9 and TRBJ1-3, with 8 nucleotides matching TRBD1. The CDR3 is 19 residues long. Trimming cost V 4 bases and J 0 bases; bases outside gene matches: 15. Germline values: CDR1 SGDLS, CDR2 YYNGEE. DNA of the CDR3: TGTGCCAGCAGCCCTATCACCGGGACAGGCTTCTACTCTGGAAACACCATATATTTT. It specifies CASSPITGTGFYSGNTIYF.

This clonotype was detected a few times. V usage is TRBV10-3 and J usage is TRBJ2-5; the D gene could be TRBD1 or TRBD2 (7 bases each). CDR1 and CDR2 (germline): ENHRY, SYGVKD. With 5 bases removed from V and 5 bases from J, the gap between germline ends came to 15 bases. This CDR3 has 14 amino acids. Written as DNA, the CDR3 is TGTGCCATCAGTCGGGGAGGGGGCGTCGAGACCCAGTACTTC. The encoded protein is CAISRGGGVETQYF.

This clonotype was detected a few times. Here the CDR3 reads CASSVVDASPQYF. The CDR3 DNA reads TGTGCCAGCAGCGTAGTAGATGCGAGTCCCCAGTACTTC. This rearrangement joins TRBV9 to TRBJ2-7, with D unresolved. CDR1 SGDLS and CDR2 YYNGEE come from the germline V gene. V lost 0 bases to trimming and J lost 10 bases, with 14 bases between them. The CDR3 extends over 13 amino acids.

This clonotype was observed a few times. The chain employs TRBV5-4 and TRBJ2-3; the D gene is possibly TRBD2 (5 bases). The CDR3 sequence is 15 residues long. V dropped 4 bases and J dropped 6 bases, with 18 bases sitting between them. CDR1 and CDR2 from the germline V gene are SGHNT and YYREEE (reference sequence). CDR3 coding DNA: TGTGCCAGCAGCCCGTCCGGACTGGGCGGGGATACGCAGTATTTT. Translated, it gives CASSPSGLGGDTQYF.

J is TRBJ2-2 and V is TRBV5-4; tentative D call: TRBD1 (7 bases). The V end lost 4 bases, the J end lost 0 bases, and 10 bases lay between the germline ends. The CDR3 has 15 residues. Germline CDR1 reads SGHNT; CDR2 reads YYREEE (reference sequence). The CDR3 bases are TGTGCCAGCAGCCAGGGGGGCGCGAACACCGGGGAGCTGTTTTTT. Translation: CASSQGGANTGELFF.

Here the CDR3 reads CAISSGLAGNEQFF. The CDR3 DNA reads TGTGCCATCAGCTCCGGACTAGCGGGTAATGAGCAGTTCTTC. The chain has TRBV10-3 and TRBJ2-1, with 11 bases aligning to TRBD2. Germline assignment: CDR1 ENHRY and CDR2 SYGVKD. Unmatched junction bases numbered 5, after V lost 6 bases and J lost 7 bases. This CDR3 region has 14 residues.

A remark on this clonotype: A much larger clonotype is one base distant, so this may be a read error. The J gene is TRBJ1-6, the V gene TRBV5-6; TRBD1 matches at 7 bases. The germline CDR1 and CDR2 sequences are SGHDT and YYEEEE. Trimming took 2 bases from V and 10 from J; bases not matched to a gene: 3. The CDR3 is 13 amino acids. For the CDR3, the DNA is TGTGCCAGCAGCTTCACAGGGGTATCACCCCTCCACTTT. This sequence encodes CASSFTGVSPLHF.

In this sample, this clonotype turned up many times. The chain recombines TRBV7-2 with TRBJ2-3; 12 bases fit TRBD2. Germline values: CDR1 SGHTA, CDR2 FQGNSA. Trimming at V came to 3 bases and at J to 2 bases, leaving 3 bases not matched to a gene. CDR3 length: 16 residues. The CDR3 region is CASSLGTSGYTDTQYF. CDR3 sequence (DNA): TGTGCCAGCAGCTTGGGGACTAGCGGGTACACAGATACGCAGTATTTT.

The V gene is TRBV7-9, the J gene TRBJ1-4; no definite D call. The germline gives CDR1 SEHNR, CDR2 FQNEAQ (reference sequence). This CDR3 is built from 15 residues. V was trimmed by 5 bases and J by 2 bases, leaving 12 bases between them. The CDR3 DNA reads as TGTGCCAGCAGCGAGATGGGGTTGACTAATGAAAAACTGTTTTTT. The encoded protein is CASSEMGLTNEKLFF.

The CDR3 spells CASSQLPRGRTDTQYF. The CDR3 nucleotides are TGTGCCAGCAGCCAGCTCCCGCGGGGACGCACAGATACGCAGTATTTT. V usage is TRBV4-2 and J usage is TRBJ2-3; possible D gene TRBD2, 6 bases. CDR3 length equals 16 residues. The germline V gene has CDR1 LGHNA and CDR2 YNFKEQ. Trimming removed 3 bases from V and 1 base from J, with 14 bases in between.

A few counts support this clonotype. The rearrangement joins TRBV7-9 to TRBJ2-5; D is undetermined. This CDR3 spans 12 amino acids. Trimming cost V 2 bases and J 5 bases, with 6 bases left between them. Germline CDR1 is SEHNR and CDR2 is FQNEAQ (reference sequence). CDR3 DNA: TGTGCCAGCAGCTTAATAATGGAGACCCAGTACTTC. It yields the protein CASSLIMETQYF.

The V call is TRBV28, the J call TRBJ2-6; possible D gene TRBD1, 5 bases. This CDR3 has 17 amino acids. In germline, CDR1 is MDHEN, CDR2 SYDVKM. Trimming left V 6 bases short and J 0 bases short, with 15 bases between. The CDR3 here is CASRVSGLVSGANVLTF. In DNA form, the CDR3 reads TGTGCCAGCAGAGTATCAGGGTTAGTCTCTGGGGCCAACGTCCTGACTTTC.

This clonotype was counted at least ten times. The chain carries TRBV6-5 and TRBJ2-5; no firm D call. Germline assignment: CDR1 MNHEY and CDR2 SVGAGI. Trimming removed 6 bases from V and 4 bases from J, with 12 bases in between. The CDR3 is 13 amino acids. The CDR3: CASSLPGGETQYF. The DNA for the CDR3 is TGTGCCAGCAGCCTCCCCGGCGGAGAGACCCAGTACTTC.

The chain uses TRBV7-9 and TRBJ2-5, with TRBD2 matching 8 bases. The CDR3 runs 15 residues. Unmatched junction bases numbered 13, after V lost 8 bases and J lost 5 bases. Looked up from germline, CDR1 is SEHNR and CDR2 is FQNEAQ (reference sequence). The CDR3 spells CASASPGGDKETQYF. DNA of the CDR3: TGTGCCAGCGCGAGCCCGGGGGGGGACAAGGAGACCCAGTACTTC. Complete variable domain (other parts from reference TRBV7-9 and TRBJ2-5): DTGVSQNPRHKITKRGQNVTFRCDPISEHNRLYWYRQTLGQGPEFLTYFQNEAQLEKSRLLSDRFSAERPKGSFSTLEIQRTEQGDSAMYLCASASPGGDKETQYFGPGTRLLVL.

This clonotype was observed a handful of times. The rearrangement joins TRBV11-2 to TRBJ1-2; a possible D gene is TRBD1 (5 bases). The ends were cut back, 3 bases at V and 7 bases at J, with 18 bases in the middle. Germline-derived CDR1 and CDR2 are SGHAT and FQNNGV. This CDR3 is built from 15 residues. The DNA of the CDR3 is TGTGCCAGCAGCTTGGGACGGCTCTATGGTGGTGGCTACACCTTC. Translated: CASSLGRLYGGGYTF.

This clonotype turned up a few times. The J gene is TRBJ2-5, the V gene TRBV7-6; possibly TRBD1 or TRBD2 for D (5 bases each). Germline V lookup: CDR1 SGHVS, CDR2 FNYEAQ. V was cut by 1 base and J by 7 bases, with 16 bases left in between. CDR3 length: 15 residues. The CDR3 sequence is CASSLGDMAGATQYF. The CDR3 coding sequence is TGTGCCAGCAGCTTAGGAGACATGGCCGGGGCGACCCAGTACTTC.

This clonotype was recorded at least ten times. The chain combines TRBV7-9 with TRBJ2-4; 9 bases map to TRBD1. CDR1 is SEHNR, CDR2 FQNEAQ, per germline (reference sequence). J was trimmed by 3 bases and V by 4 bases; bases with no gene match: 1. The CDR3 consists of 14 residues. CDR3 DNA: TGTGCCAGCAGCTCGGGACAGGGCAAAAACATTCAGTACTTC. Protein sequence: CASSSGQGKNIQYF.

This clonotype was found a few times. The chain is built from TRBV4-3 and TRBJ2-2, with 8 positions matching TRBD1. V dropped 5 bases and J dropped 7; count of bases not matched to a gene: 9. CDR1 and CDR2 from the germline V gene are LGHNA and YSLEER. The CDR3 spans 15 residues. DNA for the CDR3: TGCGCCAGCAGCGAGCTCAGGGGGCTGATCGGGGAGCTGTTTTTT. Protein: CASSELRGLIGELFF.

The sample holds a few counts of this clonotype. The rearrangement uses TRBV5-1 and TRBJ1-1; perhaps TRBD1 as D (6 bases). Trimming pared 4 bases from V and 1 base from J, leaving 11 bases between. This CDR3 is 14 amino acids long. The V gene's germline CDR1 is SGHRS and CDR2 YFSETQ. In DNA, the CDR3 is TGCGCCAGCAGCGTCGGACAGCCGAACACTGAAGCTTTCTTT. As protein: CASSVGQPNTEAFF.

There are a few counts of this clonotype. The CDR3 loop reads CASSLSQGQPQHF. The CDR3 DNA is TGTGCCAGCAGCTTAAGCCAGGGGCAGCCCCAGCATTTT. The chain recombines TRBV7-3 with TRBJ1-5, with D perhaps matching TRBD1 (6 bases). CDR1 is SGHTA, CDR2 FQGTGA, per germline. The V end was cut by 1 base, the J end by 7 bases, with 8 bases between. The CDR3 has 13 residues.

A few counts support this clonotype. The chain recombines TRBV3-1 with TRBJ2-1; the match to TRBD2 covers 9 bases. Per germline, CDR1 LGHDT and CDR2 YNNKEL (reference sequence). V dropped 1 base and J dropped 9; count of bases not matched to a gene: 7. This CDR3 is 15 amino acids long. Here the CDR3 DNA reads TGTGCCAGCAGCCAAGCGGCGGGGGGGCTTATTGAGCAGTTCTTC. As protein: CASSQAAGGLIEQFF.

This clonotype turned up a few times. The chain employs TRBV3-1 and TRBJ1-2, with D hard to call. The V end was cut by 1 base, the J end by 4 bases, with 10 bases between. Germline CDR1 reads LGHDT; CDR2 reads YNNKEL (reference sequence). The CDR3 has 14 residues. The CDR3 reads CASSQGQSPYGYTF. For the CDR3, the DNA is TGTGCCAGCAGCCAAGGTCAAAGCCCCTATGGCTACACCTTC.

This clonotype came up a few times. The J gene is TRBJ2-5, the V gene TRBV12-3 or TRBV12-4, with 11 nucleotides matching TRBD1. The CDR3 has 15 residues. V was pared by 7 bases and J by 2 bases, with 6 bases of the junction left unmatched. CDR3 bases: TGTGCCAGCACCTACGGGACAGGGGGGCAAGAGACCCAGTACTTC. Translating it yields CASTYGTGGQETQYF.

The gene calls are TRBV2 and TRBJ2-5; 7 bases are shared with TRBD1. The germline V gene encodes CDR1 SNHLY and CDR2 FYNNEI. This CDR3 has 13 amino acids. With V trimmed by 6 bases and J by 4 bases, 5 bases remained unmatched. The CDR3 region has the DNA TGTGCCAGCAGGAGGGGGCTGACAGAGACCCAGTACTTC. Translating it yields CASRRGLTETQYF.

The rearrangement links TRBV7-9 to TRBJ2-3; 9 bases agree with TRBD1. The CDR3 contains 15 residues. The germline V gene has CDR1 SEHNR and CDR2 FQNEAQ (reference sequence). The ends lost 3 bases at V and 8 bases at J; junction bases unmatched: 9. CDR3 sequence reads: CASSFRTGAPGTQYF. The CDR3 nucleotides are TGTGCCAGCAGCTTCCGGACAGGGGCCCCCGGTACGCAGTATTTT.

This chain uses TRBV11-3 with TRBJ2-3; D remains ambiguous. In germline, CDR1 is SGHNT, CDR2 YENEEA. V lost 4 bases and J lost 6, with 11 bases in between. This CDR3 is 13 amino acids long. CDR3 residues: CASSYHEEDTQYF. The CDR3 bases are TGTGCCAGCAGCTACCATGAGGAGGATACGCAGTATTTT.